One T cell receptor (beta chain) is described in this entry. What it binds is unknown. Both 60 Vbeta primers and 13 Jbeta primers went into the PCR. The repertoire was sequenced with immunoSEQ multiplex PCR; TCRdb's copy has only in-frame clones and lacks some. Counted here are around 100,000 clones, over 75% occurring once; the ten biggest clones make up roughly 2.5%. The data stem from a study of cytomegalovirus exposure and HLA in healthy donors. Study information: An early data release held around 80 million unique TCRs from HLA-typed donors.

CDR1 MNHEY and CDR2 SVGAGI come from the germline V gene. The CDR3 is 14 amino acids. V lost 4 bases, J lost 6 bases, and 13 bases lay in between. Regarding the study as a whole: Later analysis identified about 18,000 TCR beta sequences associated with HLA alleles, using a false discovery rate threshold of 0.05. According to the study, around 160 TCR beta chains were cytomegalovirus-associated. Clonal expansion, a later analysis showed, was greater in HLA-associated TCR beta chains than in equally common others.

The V and J genes are TRBV6-5 and TRBJ2-1; no clear D. Sequencing was performed on PBMCs. The receptor comes from a woman between 18 and 29 years old in good health and CMV-seronegative. CDR3 nucleotides: TGTGCCAGCAGTTCCGCCCAGGCGATCAATGAGCAGTTCTTC. Its protein product is CASSSAQAINEQFF.